A single sample gave rise to the 2 T cell receptor beta chains below, sequenced in a study of T cell responses to AZD1222 COVID-19 vaccine. Method: immunoSEQ multiplex PCR; TCRdb's copy keeps in-frame clones and lacks some. The sample has 110,000 to 150,000 clones; 93% are singletons. The sequenced sample was peripheral blood, obtained on day 0 of AZD1222 vaccination. The receptors shown here come from an adult in good health.

V gene TRBV30 combines with J gene TRBJ1-1, with a tentative D call TRBD1 (6 bases). CDR1 and CDR2 (germline): GTSNPN, SVGIG (reference sequence). The CDR3 has 14 amino acids. Trimming pared 8 bases from V and 6 bases from J, leaving 22 bases between. This CDR3 reads CARQEVRQTAEAFF. CDR3 nucleotide sequence: TGTGCCCGACAGGAAGTCCGGCAGACCGCTGAAGCTTTCTTT.

The V call is TRBV3-1 (or the pseudogene TRBV3-2), the J call TRBJ1-2; 10 bases fit TRBD1. V lost 2 bases to trimming and J lost 6 bases; unmatched junction nucleotides: 6. Germline V CDR1 and CDR2: LGHDT, YNNKEL (reference sequence). The CDR3 consists of 15 residues. The CDR3 here is CASSQTRDRGHGYTF. The CDR3 DNA sequence: TGTGCCAGCAGCCAAACCCGGGACAGGGGTCATGGCTACACCTTC.